This T cell receptor beta chain was recorded in a study of cytomegalovirus exposure and HLA in healthy donors (dated by TCRdb to the late 2010s). Regarding the research as a whole: An earlier analysis of approximately 640 of the donors reported 250 to 350 Gb of sequence data and 120 million or so unique TCR beta sequences from 150 million to 200 million T cells. In the later analysis, no new phenotypic data were used to find candidate immune exposures; instead, reliance was placed on TCR beta sequences and their occurrence across donors. A later analysis re-analyzed previously published TCR beta repertoires from 660 or so donors and added high-resolution HLA genotyping to study TCR occurrence patterns. The T cell repertoires of 700 or so subjects were profiled by immunosequencing and related to cytomegalovirus serostatus. The study aimed to test whether signatures of past pathogen exposure could be identified by cataloging public T cell receptors. To predict cytomegalovirus infection status, the study combined high-throughput TCR immunosequencing, statistical association of individual TCRs with disease status, and machine learning. Typing coverage varied by locus: 629-630 donors for A, B, C, DRB1 and DQB1; approximately 560 for DQA1; about 600 for DPA1; 450 to 480 for DPB1. Among the roughly 390 genotyped donors, approximately 81% belonged to the genetic ancestry cluster associated with self-reported Caucasian donors. A later genetic analysis used genome-wide SNP genotypes for about 60% of the roughly 700 donors, treating that subset as a discovery cohort. In addition to the first cohort of 500 to 850 subjects, a separate validation cohort of approximately 130 different subjects was used. In an earlier analysis of 500 to 650 of the donors, high-throughput TCR beta sequencing was used to judge whether each TCR beta V gene segment behaved as functional or pseudogenic. Across 300 to 400 genotyped donors of the cohort, an average of about 240,000 unique TCR beta nucleotide sequences per donor were sequenced, and roughly a sixth of those sequences were non-productive. Donor age, sex, ethnicity and CMV serostatus were collected together with the repertoire data. Class I and class II HLA loci were covered by the typing at four-digit resolution. About 300 gigabases of sequencing data and around 87 million unique TCR sequences were included in an early release covering roughly 600 HLA-typed donors. Four to six DR-DQ haplotypes were handled as single units for association and clustering, since linkage in the cohort was strong. Every repertoire in the discovery cohort had been generated on one and the same sequencing platform.

This clone was seen a single time. The antigen it binds to is not known. No quality values exist for individual bases; no much larger clone is one base distant. What the work shows at the level of the full study, not this receptor alone: A total of around 150 TCR beta chains were listed by the study as associated with cytomegalovirus. Correlated functional status among segregating V segments might be attributable to linkage disequilibrium, but an unknown experimental factor could not be ruled out. Only TCR beta chains were sequenced in this cohort, and the absence of alpha or paired-chain data limited detectable features. Assigning TCR associations to individual alleles was difficult when HLA alleles, especially DR and DQ, strongly co-occurred. According to a later analysis, most CMV-associated TCR beta chains appeared to be HLA-restricted, and the HLA associations seemed to be driven largely by CMV exposure. Because some donors lacked HLA typing at each locus, the association tests relied only on the typed subset. A later analysis associated about 17,000 TCR beta sequences with specific HLA alleles at a false discovery rate of 0.05. A later analysis found that TCR association rates varied across HLA loci, with DRB1 alleles showing the most associated TCRs and HLA-C alleles the fewest. Because the 87-base-pair reads could not distinguish some IMGT-functional V segments, including TRBV6-2 and TRBV6-3, those segments were excluded. Because counts were too low, roughly 16 rarely observed V segments, including chromosome 9 orphons, were excluded from the earlier analysis of under 650 of the donors. Broadly in line with IMGT annotations, most TCR beta V segments showed up in productive rearrangements about 90% or about 30% of the time in an earlier analysis of about 500 of the donors. A few of the identified cytomegalovirus-associated TCR beta chains were confirmed in vitro to be specific for cytomegalovirus antigens. The classifier was reported to diagnose cytomegalovirus status with high specificity and sensitivity in both the original cohort and the validation cohort. In a later analysis, several top co-occurrence clusters were reported to appear linked to parvovirus B19, influenza, CMV and Epstein-Barr virus. A further reported finding was that TCR beta sequences accurately predicted the HLA-A and HLA-B alleles for most subjects in the first cohort. A cluster of highly shared sequence variants was judged likely to represent a technical artifact of the sequencing pipeline. A later genetic analysis reported fewer N-insertions in productive TCRs among donors in an Asian-associated ancestry cluster than the roughly 690-donor mean. Immune exposure information for the cohort was limited to CMV serostatus. The authors suggested that the approach could potentially be extended to other disease states and immunological phenotypes. Roughly uniform sequencing depth across donors was assumed in presence/absence analyses, although this assumption may not hold. Across donors, most TCR sequences were observed very rarely, whereas some public TCRs were present in many individuals. An association between a missense DCLRE1C variant and V-gene and J-gene trimming of TCR beta chains was found in a later genetic analysis and replicated in an independent cohort. In a later analysis, HLA-associated TCR beta chains were found to be more clonally expanded and to have lower generation probabilities than equally common non-associated chains.

The cohort was made up of 650 to 700 healthy bone marrow donors. At the time of sampling, every cohort member was nominally healthy, though immune exposures that went unrecorded were likely present. The donor was CMV seronegative and was included in the group of a few hundred seronegative cohort members. Every donor gave a peripheral blood sample, and the peripheral blood mononuclear cells from that sample were used for TCR beta sequencing. The Qiagen DNeasy Blood Extraction Kit was used to extract genomic DNA from the blood cell samples. V lost 2 bases and J lost 4 bases, and the count of bases not matched to a germline gene is 15. CDR1 and CDR2 were assigned from the germline V gene as SNHLY and FYNNEI. The CDR3 starts with the cysteine, ends with the phenylalanine, and has 18 residues. Just the 54-base CDR3 DNA is kept, in frame starting at base 1. The receptor library was made with the immunoSEQ multiplex PCR assay. For the multiplex PCR, a mixture combining 60 forward primers for TCR Vbeta segments and 13 reverse primers for TCR Jbeta segments was used. A multiplex PCR assay on genomic DNA amplified the CDR3 region of rearranged TCR beta genes. Amplified TCR beta libraries were sequenced as 87-base-pair reads on the Illumina HiSeq System. From the authors' description of their analysis: Across the 500 to 750 repertoires, a later analysis counted 60 million to 90 million unique TCR beta chains, roughly 11 million of which were shared by at least two donors. To remove PCR and sequencing errors, raw reads were error-corrected and collapsed into unique sequences using a nearest-neighbor algorithm that merged closely related sequences. CDR3 sequences were aligned to IMGT reference sequences to assign V, D and J gene segments. Each retained sequence needed at least a six-nucleotide match to both a V gene segment and a J gene segment. A rearrangement was called productive if the CDR3 had no stop codons and remained in frame with V and J, and every other rearrangement was called non-productive. CDR3 was defined according to IMGT convention as the region running from the second conserved V-encoded cysteine to the conserved J-encoded phenylalanine. In an earlier analysis of more than 550 of the donors, sequences lacking an unambiguous match to a single V gene segment were excluded. In an earlier analysis of approximately 500 of the donors, a V segment was called functional when productive rearrangements were above 56.7%, and segregating when the standard deviation between donors exceeded 5%. To diagnose cytomegalovirus status from the catalog of TCR beta chain sequences, a statistical classification framework was built. A later analysis assigned V and J genes by comparing TCR nucleotide sequences with IMGT/GENE-DB human TR gene sequences. In a later analysis, CDR3 sequences and most-parsimonious VDJ recombination scenarios were assigned using the TCRdist pipeline. In a later analysis, each TCR beta chain was defined by its CDR3 amino acid sequence together with its V-gene family, and reads without a unique V-gene family were excluded. A later analysis removed 592 highly shared, low-generation-probability nucleotide sequences to deal with suspected cross-contamination and a sequencing artifact. For each public chain, a later analysis derived a clonal expansion index from normalized ranks of inferred template counts within each repertoire. Generation probabilities in a later analysis came from a VDJ recombination model fitted to out-of-frame rearrangements, and those results were checked against IGoR. In a later analysis, hypergeometric tests were used to score TCR-TCR, TCR-HLA and TCR-CMV co-occurrence, with a repertoire-size bias correction applied to TCR pairs. To estimate false discovery rates, a later analysis permuted the HLA or CMV assignments 20 times. In a later analysis, co-occurring TCRs were grouped using DBSCAN, and TCRdist sequence similarity was added for clustering within HLA-allele-positive subsets. Repertoires with fewer than 30,000 or more than 120,000 public chains, plus five repertoires with anomalous nucleotide sharing, were excluded from co-occurrence clustering. Imported from immuneACCESS, the table was reduced by TCRdb to in-frame sequences with V and J called. These copies leave out some clones; in studies compared against another copy, an unresolved V gene accounts for under half, and the cause of the remainder is not known. V and J calls and clone size follow that table, whereas D and trimming were derived from the DNA. Within this sample are a few hundred thousand clones, with 70% to 80% of them counted one time only. Together, the top ten hold 0.2% to 0.25% of the sample.

Sequencing used PBMCs. The V and J segments used are TRBV2 and TRBJ1-1; 8 bases in between match TRBD1. This TCR was sampled from a girl aged 2 to 9 in good health and CMV-seronegative. The CDR3 protein: CASSELGTGAKMSTEAFF. The DNA sequence follows: TGTGCCAGCAGTGAATTGGGGACAGGAGCCAAGATGAGCACTGAAGCTTTCTTT.